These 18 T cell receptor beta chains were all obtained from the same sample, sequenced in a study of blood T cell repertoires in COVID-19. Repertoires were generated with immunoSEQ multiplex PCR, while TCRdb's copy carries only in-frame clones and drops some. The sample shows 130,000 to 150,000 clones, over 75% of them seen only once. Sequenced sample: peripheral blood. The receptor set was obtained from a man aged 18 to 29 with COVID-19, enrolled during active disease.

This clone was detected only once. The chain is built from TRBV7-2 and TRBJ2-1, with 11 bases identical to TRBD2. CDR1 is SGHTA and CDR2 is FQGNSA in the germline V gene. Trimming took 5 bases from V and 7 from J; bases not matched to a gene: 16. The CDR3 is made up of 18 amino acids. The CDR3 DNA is TGTGCCAGCAGCCAGACTAGCGGGACAAAACCGATGTTGAATGAGCAGTTCTTC. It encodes CASSQTSGTKPMLNEQFF.

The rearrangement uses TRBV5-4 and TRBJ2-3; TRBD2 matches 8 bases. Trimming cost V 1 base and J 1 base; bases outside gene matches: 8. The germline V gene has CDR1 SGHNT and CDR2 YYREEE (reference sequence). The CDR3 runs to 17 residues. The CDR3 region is CASSLKLAAGGTDTQYF. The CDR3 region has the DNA TGTGCCAGCAGCTTGAAACTAGCGGCGGGCGGCACAGATACGCAGTATTTT. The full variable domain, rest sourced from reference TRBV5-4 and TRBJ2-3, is ETGVTQSPTHLIKTRGQQVTLRCSSQSGHNTVSWYQQALGQGPQFIFQYYREEENGRGNFPPRFSGLQFPNYSSELNVNALELDDSALYLCASSLKLAAGGTDTQYFGPGTRLTVL.

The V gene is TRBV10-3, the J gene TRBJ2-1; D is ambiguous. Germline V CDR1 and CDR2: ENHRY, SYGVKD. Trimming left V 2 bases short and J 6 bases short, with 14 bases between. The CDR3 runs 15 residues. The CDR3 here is CAISEEVSGGNEQFF. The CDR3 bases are TGTGCCATCAGTGAGGAAGTTTCTGGCGGCAATGAGCAGTTCTTC.

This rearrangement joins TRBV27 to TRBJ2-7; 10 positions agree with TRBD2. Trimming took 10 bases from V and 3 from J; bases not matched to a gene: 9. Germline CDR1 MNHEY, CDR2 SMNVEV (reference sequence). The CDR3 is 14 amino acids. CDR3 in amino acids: CATSRSGRNYEQYF. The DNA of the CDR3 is TGTGCCACGTCCCGTAGCGGGAGGAACTACGAGCAGTACTTC.

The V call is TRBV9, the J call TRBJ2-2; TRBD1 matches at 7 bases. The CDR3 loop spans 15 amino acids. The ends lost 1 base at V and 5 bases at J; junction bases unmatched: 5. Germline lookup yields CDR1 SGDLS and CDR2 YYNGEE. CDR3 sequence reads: CASSVWDSVTGELFF. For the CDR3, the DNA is TGTGCCAGCAGCGTATGGGACAGTGTGACCGGGGAGCTGTTTTTT. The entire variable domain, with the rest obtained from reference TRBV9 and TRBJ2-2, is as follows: DSGVTQTPKHLITATGQRVTLRCSPRSGDLSVYWYQQSLDQGLQFLIQYYNGEERAKGNILERFSAQQFPDLHSELNLSSLELGDSALYFCASSVWDSVTGELFFGEGSRLTVL.

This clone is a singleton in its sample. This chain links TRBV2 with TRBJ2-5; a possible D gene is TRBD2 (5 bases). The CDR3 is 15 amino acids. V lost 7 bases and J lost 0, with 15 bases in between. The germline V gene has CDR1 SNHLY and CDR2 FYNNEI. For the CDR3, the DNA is TGTGCCAGCACCCGAAAACCTAGCTACCAAGAGACCCAGTACTTC. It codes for CASTRKPSYQETQYF.

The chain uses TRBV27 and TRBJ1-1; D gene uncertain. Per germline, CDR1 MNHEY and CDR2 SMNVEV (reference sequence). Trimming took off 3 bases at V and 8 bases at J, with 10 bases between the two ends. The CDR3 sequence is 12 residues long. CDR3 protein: CASSLSGREAFF. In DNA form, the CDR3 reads TGTGCCAGCAGTTTGAGCGGGAGGGAAGCTTTCTTT.

CDR3 nucleotides: TGTGCCACCAGCAAAACAGGGACCACTGAAGCTTTCTTT. Amino acids: CATSKTGTTEAFF. This chain uses TRBV15 with TRBJ1-1, with D possibly being TRBD1 (6 bases). Germline V lookup: CDR1 LNHNV, CDR2 YYDKDF (reference sequence). The CDR3 is 13 amino acids. V was trimmed by 4 bases and J by 4 bases, leaving 10 bases between them. Filled out from reference TRBV15 and TRBJ1-1, the complete variable domain reads DAMVIQNPRYQVTQFGKPVTLSCSQTLNHNVMYWYQQKSSQAPKLLFHYYDKDFNNEADTPDNFQSRRPNTSFCFLDIRSPGLGDTAMYLCATSKTGTTEAFFGQGTRLTVV.

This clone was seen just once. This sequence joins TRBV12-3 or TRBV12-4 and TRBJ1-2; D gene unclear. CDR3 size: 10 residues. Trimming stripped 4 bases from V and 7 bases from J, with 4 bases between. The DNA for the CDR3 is TGTGCCAGCAGTTCAGGTGGCTACACCTTC. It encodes CASSSGGYTF.

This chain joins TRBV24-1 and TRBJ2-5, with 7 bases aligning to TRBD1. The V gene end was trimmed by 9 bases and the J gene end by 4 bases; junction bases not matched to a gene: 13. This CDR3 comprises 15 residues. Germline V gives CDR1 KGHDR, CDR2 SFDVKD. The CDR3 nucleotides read TGTGCCACCCAAAGAGGGGGCGCACGCATAGAGACCCAGTACTTC. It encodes CATQRGGARIETQYF.

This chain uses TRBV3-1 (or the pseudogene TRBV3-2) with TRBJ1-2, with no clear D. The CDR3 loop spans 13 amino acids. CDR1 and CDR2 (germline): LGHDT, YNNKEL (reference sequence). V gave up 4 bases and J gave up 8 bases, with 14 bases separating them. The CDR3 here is CASSPSELGGYTF. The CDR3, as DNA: TGTGCCAGCAGCCCAAGCGAGCTTGGCGGCTACACCTTC.

CDR3 coding DNA: TGTGCTAGTGGTATGGACAGGGGGACAGATACGCAGTATTTT. Its protein product is CASGMDRGTDTQYF. This rearrangement joins TRBV12-5 to TRBJ2-3, with TRBD1 identical over 10 bases. With 5 bases clipped from V and 3 bases from J, the junction kept 2 bases outside the gene matches. The CDR3 is 14 residues long. Germline CDR1 is LGHNT and CDR2 is FRNRAP.

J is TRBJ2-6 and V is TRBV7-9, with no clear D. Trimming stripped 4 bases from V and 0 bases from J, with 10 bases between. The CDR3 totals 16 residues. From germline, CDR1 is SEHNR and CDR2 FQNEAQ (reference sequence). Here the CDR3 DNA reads TGTGCCAGCAGCTCAGGCCCCAACTCTGGGGCCAACGTCCTGACTTTC. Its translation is CASSSGPNSGANVLTF.

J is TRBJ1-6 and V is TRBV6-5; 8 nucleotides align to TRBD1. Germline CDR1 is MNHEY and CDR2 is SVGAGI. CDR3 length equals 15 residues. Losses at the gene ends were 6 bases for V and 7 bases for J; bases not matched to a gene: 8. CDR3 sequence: CASRPRGLLNSPLHF. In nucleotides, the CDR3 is TGTGCCAGCAGACCCAGGGGGCTTTTGAATTCACCCCTCCACTTT.

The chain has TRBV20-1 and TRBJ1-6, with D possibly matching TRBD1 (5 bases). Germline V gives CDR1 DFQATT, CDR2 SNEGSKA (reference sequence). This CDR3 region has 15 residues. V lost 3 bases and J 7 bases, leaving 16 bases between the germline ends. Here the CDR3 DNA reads TGCAGTGCTAGTCCTATTGAACGGGGGAATTCACCCCTCCACTTT. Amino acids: CSASPIERGNSPLHF.

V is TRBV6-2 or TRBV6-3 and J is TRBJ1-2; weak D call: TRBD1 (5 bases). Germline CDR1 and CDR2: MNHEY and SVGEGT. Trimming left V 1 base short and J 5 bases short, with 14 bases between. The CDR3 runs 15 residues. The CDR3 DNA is TGTGCCAGCAGTTACTACAGTTCGGGGGTATATGGCTACACCTTC. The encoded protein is CASSYYSSGVYGYTF.

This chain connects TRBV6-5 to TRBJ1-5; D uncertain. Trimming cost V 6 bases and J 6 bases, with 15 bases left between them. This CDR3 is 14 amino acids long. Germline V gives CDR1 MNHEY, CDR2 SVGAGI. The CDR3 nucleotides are TGTGCCAGCAGCCGGCGGGAGTTCGGTCAGCCCCAGCATTTT. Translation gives CASSRREFGQPQHF.

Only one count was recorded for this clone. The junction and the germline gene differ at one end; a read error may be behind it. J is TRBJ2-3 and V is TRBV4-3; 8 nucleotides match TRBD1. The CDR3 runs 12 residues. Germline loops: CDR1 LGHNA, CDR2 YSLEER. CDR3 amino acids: CASSQETDRVLF. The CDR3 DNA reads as TGCGCCAGCAGCCAGGAGACGGACAGGGTCCTTTTT.